The TCR beta chain described here comes from a study of T cell changes during pregnancy in multiple sclerosis. Sequencing used immunoSEQ multiplex PCR; TCRdb keeps in-frame clones, though not all of them. Seen here are tens of thousands of clones, 89% observed once, and the top ten hold roughly 0.9%. Germline V gene data show CDR1 as SGHTS and CDR2 as YDEGEE. The CDR3 sequence is 18 residues long. The ends lost 7 bases at V and 0 bases at J; junction bases unmatched: 13. The sequenced sample was peripheral blood, obtained in the first trimester of pregnancy. This chain links TRBV5-8 with TRBJ1-6, with 7 nucleotides matching TRBD1. The clonotype was recovered from a female donor in good health, enrolled as a control in a pregnancy study. This chain's CDR3 is CASPILGQLSSYNSPLHF. The CDR3 DNA is TGTGCCAGCCCGATATTGGGACAGCTTAGCTCCTATAATTCACCCCTCCACTTT.